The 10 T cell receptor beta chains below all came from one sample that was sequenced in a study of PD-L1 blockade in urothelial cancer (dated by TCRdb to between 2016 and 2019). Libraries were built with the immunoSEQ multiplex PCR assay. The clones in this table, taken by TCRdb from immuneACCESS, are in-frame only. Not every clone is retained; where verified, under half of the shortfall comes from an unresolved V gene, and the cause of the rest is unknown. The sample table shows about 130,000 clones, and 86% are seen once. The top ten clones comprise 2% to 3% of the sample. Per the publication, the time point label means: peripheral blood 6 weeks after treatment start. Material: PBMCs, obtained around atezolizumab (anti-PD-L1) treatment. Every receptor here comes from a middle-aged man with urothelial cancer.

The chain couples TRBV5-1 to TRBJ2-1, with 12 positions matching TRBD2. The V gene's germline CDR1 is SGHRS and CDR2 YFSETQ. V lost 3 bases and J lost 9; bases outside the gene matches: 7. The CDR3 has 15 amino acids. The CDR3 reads CASSSGLAGSGEQFF. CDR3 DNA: TGCGCCAGCAGCTCAGGACTAGCGGGGTCCGGTGAGCAGTTCTTC. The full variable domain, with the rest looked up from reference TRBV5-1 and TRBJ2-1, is KAGVTQTPRYLIKTRGQQVTLSCSPISGHRSVSWYQQTPGQGLQFLFEYFSETQRNKGNFPGRFSGRQFSNSRSEMNVSTLELGDSALYLCASSSGLAGSGEQFFGPGTRLTVL.

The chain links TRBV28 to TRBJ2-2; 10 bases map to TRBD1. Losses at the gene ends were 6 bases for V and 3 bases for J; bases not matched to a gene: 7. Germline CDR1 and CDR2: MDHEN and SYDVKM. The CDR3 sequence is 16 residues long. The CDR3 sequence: CASSLSGTGDTGELFF. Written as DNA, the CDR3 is TGTGCCAGCAGCCTCTCCGGGACAGGGGACACCGGGGAGCTGTTTTTT.

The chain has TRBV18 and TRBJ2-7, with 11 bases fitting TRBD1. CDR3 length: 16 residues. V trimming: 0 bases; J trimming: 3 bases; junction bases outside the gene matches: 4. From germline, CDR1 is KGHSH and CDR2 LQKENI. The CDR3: CASSPPRTGGYYEQYF. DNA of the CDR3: TGTGCCAGCTCACCACCACGGACAGGGGGCTACTACGAGCAGTACTTC.

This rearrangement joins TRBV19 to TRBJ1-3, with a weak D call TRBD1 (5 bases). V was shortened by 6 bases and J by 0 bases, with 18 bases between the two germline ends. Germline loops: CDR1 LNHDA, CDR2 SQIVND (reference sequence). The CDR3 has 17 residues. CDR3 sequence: CASRKGVTVSSGNTIYF. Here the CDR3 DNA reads TGTGCCAGTAGAAAAGGGGTGACAGTGAGCTCTGGAAACACCATATATTTT.

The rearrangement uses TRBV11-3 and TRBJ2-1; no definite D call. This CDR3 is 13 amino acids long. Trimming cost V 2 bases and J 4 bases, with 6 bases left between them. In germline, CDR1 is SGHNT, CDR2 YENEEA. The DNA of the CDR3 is TGTGCCAGCAGCTTAAATCCTTACAATGAGCAGTTCTTC. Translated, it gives CASSLNPYNEQFF.

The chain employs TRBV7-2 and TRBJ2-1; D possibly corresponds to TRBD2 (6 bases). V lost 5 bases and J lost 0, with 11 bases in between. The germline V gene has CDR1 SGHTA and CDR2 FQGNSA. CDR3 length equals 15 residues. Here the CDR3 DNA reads TGTGCCAGCAGCGTGCGGGATAGCTCCTACAATGAGCAGTTCTTC. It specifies CASSVRDSSYNEQFF. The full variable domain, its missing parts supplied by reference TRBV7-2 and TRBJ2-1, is GAGVSQSPSNKVTEKGKDVELRCDPISGHTALYWYRQSLGQGLEFLIYFQGNSAPDKSGLPSDRFSAERTGGSVSTLTIQRTQQEDSAVYLCASSVRDSSYNEQFFGPGTRLTVL.

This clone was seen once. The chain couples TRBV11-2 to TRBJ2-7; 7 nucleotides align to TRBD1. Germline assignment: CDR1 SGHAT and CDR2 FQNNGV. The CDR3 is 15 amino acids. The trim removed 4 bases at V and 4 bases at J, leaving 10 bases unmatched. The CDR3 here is CASSSLRGTEYEQYF. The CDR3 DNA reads TGTGCCAGCAGCTCCCTTAGAGGGACAGAATACGAGCAGTACTTC. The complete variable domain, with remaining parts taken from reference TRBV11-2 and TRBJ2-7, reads EAGVAQSPRYKIIEKRQSVAFWCNPISGHATLYWYQQILGQGPKLLIQFQNNGVVDDSQLPKDRFSAERLKGVDSTLKIQPAKLEDSAVYLCASSSLRGTEYEQYFGPGTRLTVT.

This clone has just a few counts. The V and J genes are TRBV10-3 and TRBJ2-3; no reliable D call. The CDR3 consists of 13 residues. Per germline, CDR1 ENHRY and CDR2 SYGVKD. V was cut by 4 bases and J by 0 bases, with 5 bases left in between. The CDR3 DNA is TGTGCCATCAGTGTCAGTAGCACAGATACGCAGTATTTT. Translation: CAISVSSTDTQYF.

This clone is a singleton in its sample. The CDR3 DNA follows: TGTGCCAGCTCCCGACAGGGATACTCTGGAAACACCATATATTTT. This encodes CASSRQGYSGNTIYF. The chain employs TRBV18 and TRBJ1-3; 7 bases agree with TRBD1. The germline gives CDR1 KGHSH, CDR2 LQKENI. CDR3 length: 15 residues. The V and J ends lost 6 bases and 0 bases, in that order; junction bases with no gene match: 5.

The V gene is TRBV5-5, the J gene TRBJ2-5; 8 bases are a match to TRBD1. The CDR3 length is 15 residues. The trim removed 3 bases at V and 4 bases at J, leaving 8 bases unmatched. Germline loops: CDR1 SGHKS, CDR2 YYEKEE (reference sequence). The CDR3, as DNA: TGTGCCAGCAGCTCCCTAGGACAGGGAAGAGAGACCCAGTACTTC. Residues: CASSSLGQGRETQYF.